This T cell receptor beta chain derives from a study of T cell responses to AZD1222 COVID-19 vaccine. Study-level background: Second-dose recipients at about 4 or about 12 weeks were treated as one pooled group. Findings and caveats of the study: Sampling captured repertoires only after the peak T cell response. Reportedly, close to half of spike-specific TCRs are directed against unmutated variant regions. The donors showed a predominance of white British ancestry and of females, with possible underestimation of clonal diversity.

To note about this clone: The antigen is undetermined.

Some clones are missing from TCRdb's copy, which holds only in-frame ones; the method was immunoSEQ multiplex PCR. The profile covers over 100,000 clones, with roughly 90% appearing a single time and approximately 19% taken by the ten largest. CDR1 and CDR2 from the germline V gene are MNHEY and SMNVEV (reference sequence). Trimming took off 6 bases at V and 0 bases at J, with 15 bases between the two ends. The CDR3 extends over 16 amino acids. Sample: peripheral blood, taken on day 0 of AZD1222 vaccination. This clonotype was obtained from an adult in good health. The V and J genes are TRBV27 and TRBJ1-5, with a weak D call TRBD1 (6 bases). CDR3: CASRQGSPYSNQPQHF. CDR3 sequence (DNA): TGTGCCAGCAGACAGGGCAGTCCTTATAGCAATCAGCCCCAGCATTTT.